These T cell receptor beta chains were read from a single sample in a study of cytomegalovirus exposure and HLA in healthy donors. TCRdb's copy holds only in-frame clones and misses some; the assay was immunoSEQ multiplex PCR. In the table there are about 140,000 clones, roughly 76% of which are singletons. Material for sequencing was PBMCs. The receptors stem from a female donor in good health and CMV-seronegative. Each CDR3 is given with its conserved first and last residue. The D gene is left open where the match is weak. The size entry is marked missing in some rows and otherwise reads once, few, many or a size class.

clone size	CDR3 length	V gene	D gene	J gene	CDR3 protein	CDR3 DNA
.	15	TRBV10-3	TRBD1	TRBJ2-1	CAISEPTGNRGEQFF	TGTGCCATCAGTGAACCGACAGGGAACCGCGGTGAGCAGTTCTTC
.	13	TRBV30	.	TRBJ1-2	CAWSLGADYGYTF	TGTGCCTGGAGTCTGGGCGCAGACTATGGCTACACCTTC
.	15	TRBV6-6	TRBD2	TRBJ2-7	CASSYSPSGSYEQYF	TGTGCCAGCAGTTACTCGCCTAGCGGATCCTACGAGCAGTACTTC
.	15	TRBV6-1	TRBD1	TRBJ2-5	CASSERGQGMKTQYF	TGTGCCAGCAGTGAAAGGGGACAGGGTATGAAGACCCAGTACTTC
.	15	TRBV14	TRBD1	TRBJ1-2	CASSSKRTGIYGYTF	TGTGCCAGCAGCTCTAAACGGACAGGGATCTATGGCTACACCTTC
once	15	TRBV19	.	TRBJ1-3	CASSIPRVSGNTIYF	TGTGCCAGTAGTATTCCCAGGGTCTCTGGAAACACCATATATTTT
once	18	TRBV7-9	TRBD2	TRBJ2-1	CASSSTSGRGATRNEQFF	TGTGCCAGCAGCTCGACTAGCGGGAGGGGGGCTACGCGTAATGAGCAGTTCTTC
.	16	TRBV4-2	TRBD1	TRBJ2-7	CASSQESQGANYEQYF	TGTGCCAGCAGCCAAGAGTCCCAGGGGGCGAACTACGAGCAGTACTTC
.	13	TRBV19	.	TRBJ1-1	CASSQFKNTEAFF	TGTGCCAGTAGTCAGTTCAAGAACACTGAAGCTTTCTTT
.	13	TRBV27	.	TRBJ2-7	CASSLSGLYEQYF	TGTGCCAGCAGTTTATCGGGGCTTTACGAGCAGTACTTC
.	14	TRBV27	.	TRBJ1-4	CASAIRVSNEKLFF	TGTGCCAGCGCCATCAGGGTTAGTAATGAAAAACTGTTTTTT
.	15	TRBV7-9	TRBD1	TRBJ2-7	CASTPAQGAPYEQYF	TGTGCCAGCACCCCAGCCCAGGGGGCACCCTACGAGCAGTACTTC
.	13	TRBV5-4	TRBD2	TRBJ2-5	CASGSGRGETQYF	TGTGCCAGCGGCTCCGGGAGGGGAGAGACCCAGTACTTC
.	14	TRBV27	TRBD2	TRBJ2-1	CASISSGSGNEQFF	TGTGCCAGCATCTCTAGCGGGAGCGGCAATGAGCAGTTCTTC
.	14	TRBV27	.	TRBJ2-3	CASSLEEVADTQYF	TGTGCCAGCAGTTTAGAGGAGGTAGCAGATACGCAGTATTTT
once	18	TRBV7-9	TRBD2	TRBJ2-1	CASSSFGLAGVSYNEQFF	TGTGCCAGCAGCTCATTTGGACTAGCGGGAGTCTCTTACAATGAGCAGTTCTTC
few	15	TRBV28	TRBD1	TRBJ1-1	CASSPGTGMNTEAFF	TGTGCCAGCAGTCCGGGGACAGGGATGAACACTGAAGCTTTCTTT
.	14	TRBV19	.	TRBJ2-1	CASSMSYLSNEQFF	TGTGCCAGTAGTATGTCGTACCTCAGCAATGAGCAGTTCTTC
.	13	TRBV28	.	TRBJ2-2	CASRTGNTGELFF	TGTGCCAGCAGGACAGGGAACACCGGGGAGCTGTTTTTT
.	13	TRBV30	TRBD1	TRBJ1-1	CAWSVQGSTEAFF	TGTGCCTGGAGTGTACAGGGGAGCACTGAAGCTTTCTTT
.	14	TRBV10-3	TRBD2	TRBJ2-5	CAIRETSGQETQYF	TGTGCCATCAGGGAGACTAGCGGACAAGAGACCCAGTACTTC
.	13	TRBV13	.	TRBJ1-1	CASSSGLNTEAFF	TGTGCCAGCAGCTCTGGGCTGAACACTGAAGCTTTCTTT
.	16	TRBV19	.	TRBJ1-5	CASKRQGQYSNQPQHF	TGTGCCAGTAAAAGGCAAGGACAGTATAGCAATCAGCCCCAGCATTTT
.	15	TRBV2	.	TRBJ2-1	CASSSSGDFYNEQFF	TGTGCCAGCAGTAGTAGCGGAGACTTTTACAATGAGCAGTTCTTC
.	14	TRBV10-2	TRBD1	TRBJ2-7	CASIEVGTGNEQYF	TGCGCCAGCATTGAGGTAGGGACAGGGAACGAGCAGTACTTC
.	15	TRBV2	.	TRBJ2-7	CASSEPIGHSYEQYF	TGTGCCAGCAGTGAACCGATCGGACACTCCTACGAGCAGTACTTC
.	17	TRBV7-9	TRBD2	TRBJ2-1	CATGVGPRGGSYNEQFF	TGTGCCACCGGGGTCGGCCCAAGGGGAGGGTCCTACAATGAGCAGTTCTTC
.	15	TRBV7-6	.	TRBJ2-7	CASSVMRGTQGEQYF	TGTGCCAGCAGCGTCATGAGAGGCACTCAGGGCGAGCAGTACTTC
once	13	TRBV28	.	TRBJ2-1	CASSPGSPNEQFF	TGTGCCAGCAGTCCTGGGAGCCCCAATGAGCAGTTCTTC
.	17	TRBV30	.	TRBJ2-1	CAWSVISGGFSYNEQFF	TGTGCCTGGAGTGTAATCTCTGGGGGGTTCTCCTACAATGAGCAGTTCTTC
once	14	TRBV29-1	.	TRBJ2-5	CSVEGQRDQETQYF	TGCAGCGTTGAAGGACAGCGAGACCAAGAGACCCAGTACTTC
.	16	TRBV4-1	.	TRBJ1-2	CASSQVWTETFYGYTF	TGCGCCAGCAGCCAAGTATGGACAGAAACCTTCTATGGCTACACCTTC
.	16	TRBV27	.	TRBJ1-5	CASSLSITYSNQPQHF	TGTGCCAGCAGTTTATCGATTACCTATAGCAATCAGCCCCAGCATTTT
.	15	TRBV18	TRBD1	TRBJ2-7	CASSPIGTGEQEQYF	TGTGCCAGCTCACCAATAGGAACAGGGGAGCAAGAGCAGTACTTC
.	15	TRBV18	.	TRBJ1-2	CASSIIEDGNYGYTF	TGTGCCAGCTCAATTATTGAAGACGGGAACTATGGCTACACCTTC
few	14	TRBV27	.	TRBJ1-1	CASSLGGGSWLAFF	TGTGCCAGCAGTTTGGGGGGGGGCAGCTGGCTAGCTTTCTTT
once	14	TRBV25-1	TRBD2	TRBJ2-7	CASSAAGDSYEQYF	TGTGCCAGCAGTGCAGCGGGAGATTCCTACGAGCAGTACTTC
.	17	TRBV5-1	TRBD2	TRBJ2-1	CASSLGGLAGFYNEQFF	TGCGCCAGCAGCTTGGGAGGGCTAGCGGGTTTCTACAATGAGCAGTTCTTC
once	18	TRBV25-1	TRBD2	TRBJ2-7	CASSEFRTSPTLSYEQYF	TGTGCCAGCAGTGAATTTCGGACTAGCCCAACCCTCTCCTACGAGCAGTACTTC
.	14	TRBV29-1	TRBD1	TRBJ2-7	CSVEPGQGSYEQYF	TGCAGCGTTGAACCCGGACAGGGTTCCTACGAGCAGTACTTC
.	15	TRBV7-2	.	TRBJ1-5	CASSLDRVGNQPQHF	TGTGCCAGCAGCTTAGACAGGGTGGGCAATCAGCCCCAGCATTTT
.	12	TRBV30	.	TRBJ2-7	CAWRPAGGEQYF	TGTGCCTGGAGGCCGGCAGGAGGTGAGCAGTACTTC